The 20 T cell receptor beta chains given below trace back to one sample, sequenced in a study of control samples from healthy donors and cancer patients. Assay used: immunoSEQ multiplex PCR; TCRdb lists only in-frame clones, some missing. Of 150,000 to 200,000 clones listed, roughly 90% are singletons. The sequenced sample consisted of blood. The origin of the receptors is a woman aged 45-65 years in good health.

The chain combines TRBV9 with TRBJ2-5; a possible D gene is TRBD2 (6 bases). The germline gives CDR1 SGDLS, CDR2 YYNGEE. The V end was cut by 4 bases, the J end by 5 bases, with 18 bases between. The length of the CDR3 is 15 residues. This chain's CDR3 is CASSLQGEGRETQYF. The CDR3 DNA is TGTGCCAGCAGCCTCCAAGGAGAGGGGAGGGAGACCCAGTACTTC.

This clone was picked up one time. The chain couples TRBV4-1 to TRBJ1-5; D not certain. Germline CDR1 and CDR2: MGHRA and YSYEKL. This CDR3 is 12 amino acids long. V dropped 3 bases and J dropped 4 bases, with 4 bases sitting between them. This CDR3 reads CASSHHNQPQHF. The CDR3 coding sequence is TGCGCCAGCAGCCACCATAATCAGCCCCAGCATTTT.

CDR3 sequence (DNA): TGTGCCAGCAGAGACGGGGGTGCGAGGGAGCTGTTTTTT. Residues: CASRDGGARELFF. This chain uses TRBV2 with TRBJ2-2, with a possible D match to TRBD2 (6 bases). The germline CDR1 and CDR2 sequences are SNHLY and FYNNEI. The length of the CDR3 is 13 residues. Trimming removed 6 bases from V and 9 bases from J, with 14 bases in between.

This clone was counted once. The chain joins TRBV5-1 to TRBJ1-2, with 11 positions matching TRBD1. The J segment lost 5 bases and the V segment lost 5 bases, leaving 5 bases of the junction unmatched. Germline values: CDR1 SGHRS, CDR2 YFSETQ. The CDR3 runs 14 residues. This CDR3 reads CASSSDRGHYGYTF. The CDR3 DNA reads as TGCGCCAGCAGTTCGGACAGGGGGCATTATGGCTACACCTTC.

The V and J genes are TRBV20-1 and TRBJ2-1; D unclear. Germline V lookup: CDR1 DFQATT, CDR2 SNEGSKA (reference sequence). V gave up 3 bases and J gave up 8 bases, with 5 bases separating them. This CDR3 is built from 10 residues. Written as DNA, the CDR3 is TGCAGTGCTAGGGCCTATGAGCAGTTCTTC. It is translated as CSARAYEQFF.

The J gene is TRBJ2-1, the V gene TRBV2, with 7 bases identical to TRBD2. CDR3 length: 16 residues. With 4 bases clipped from V and 6 bases from J, the junction kept 12 bases outside the gene matches. The V gene's germline CDR1 is SNHLY and CDR2 FYNNEI. In nucleotides, the CDR3 is TGTGCCAGCAGTGTTGGGACTACTTACGGGAGCAATGAGCAGTTCTTC. It translates to CASSVGTTYGSNEQFF.

The rearrangement links TRBV7-2 to TRBJ2-7, with D perhaps matching TRBD2 (6 bases). The V gene's germline CDR1 is SGHTA and CDR2 FQGNSA. V lost 5 bases and J lost 2, with 16 bases in between. The CDR3 spans 15 residues. CDR3 DNA: TGTGCCAGCAGCACCGGACTAAGGTCAACCTACGAGCAGTACTTC. Amino acids: CASSTGLRSTYEQYF.

In this sample, this clone turned up once. The V gene is TRBV28, the J gene TRBJ2-7; the match to TRBD1 covers 9 bases. The CDR3 length is 13 residues. The V gene end was trimmed by 7 bases and the J gene end by 2 bases; junction bases not matched to a gene: 3. CDR1 MDHEN and CDR2 SYDVKM come from the germline V gene. The CDR3 spells CASIGTGTYEQYF. The CDR3 nucleotides are TGTGCCAGCATTGGGACAGGGACCTACGAGCAGTACTTC.

V and J are TRBV15 and TRBJ2-4; D is tentatively TRBD1 or TRBD2 (6 bases each). This CDR3 is 15 amino acids long. Germline assignment: CDR1 LNHNV and CDR2 YYDKDF (reference sequence). V was pared by 1 base and J by 8 bases, with 15 bases between. CDR3 loop: CATSRGGGGRYIQYF. The CDR3 DNA follows: TGTGCCACCAGCAGAGGCGGAGGGGGGAGGTACATTCAGTACTTC. Filled out from reference TRBV15 and TRBJ2-4, the complete variable domain reads DAMVIQNPRYQVTQFGKPVTLSCSQTLNHNVMYWYQQKSSQAPKLLFHYYDKDFNNEADTPDNFQSRRPNTSFCFLDIRSPGLGDTAMYLCATSRGGGGRYIQYFGAGTRLSVL.

V and J are TRBV9 and TRBJ2-2; TRBD2 aligns across 8 bases. Germline values: CDR1 SGDLS, CDR2 YYNGEE. The CDR3 consists of 15 residues. J was trimmed by 6 bases and V by 5 bases; bases with no gene match: 9. CDR3 coding DNA: TGTGCCAGCAGAGCCAGCGGGAGTAATCCCGGGGAGCTGTTTTTT. Residues: CASRASGSNPGELFF.

This clone was recorded once. The genes are TRBV2 and TRBJ1-2; D unclear. The CDR3 consists of 12 residues. The germline V and J ends were trimmed by 10 bases and 7 bases, with 16 bases remaining between them. Germline lookup yields CDR1 SNHLY and CDR2 FYNNEI. This CDR3 reads CATKIVVRGYTF. DNA for the CDR3: TGTGCCACCAAAATCGTAGTCCGTGGCTACACCTTC.

The J gene is TRBJ2-7, the V gene TRBV27; D is perhaps TRBD2 (6 bases). V lost 2 bases to trimming and J lost 3 bases, with 14 bases between them. CDR3 length: 15 residues. Germline V gene data show CDR1 as MNHEY and CDR2 as SMNVEV (reference sequence). CDR3 sequence (DNA): TGTGCCAGCAGTTTAACCGGGAGTGGGGGCTACGAGCAGTACTTC. Its protein product is CASSLTGSGGYEQYF.

The chain employs TRBV7-3 and TRBJ1-2; tentative D call: TRBD1 (5 bases). CDR3 length: 15 amino acids. Trimming pared 5 bases from V and 8 bases from J, leaving 21 bases between. Germline CDR1 reads SGHTA; CDR2 reads FQGTGA. CDR3 sequence reads: CASSPQGSGFGGYTF. As DNA, the CDR3 is TGTGCCAGCAGCCCCCAGGGATCAGGGTTCGGGGGCTACACCTTC.

The CDR3 sequence: CASSSGTSGHNEQFF. The CDR3 DNA reads TGTGCCAGCAGTTCCGGGACTAGCGGGCACAATGAGCAGTTCTTC. The genes are TRBV27 and TRBJ2-1, with 12 bases aligning to TRBD2. Germline V gene data show CDR1 as MNHEY and CDR2 as SMNVEV (reference sequence). The CDR3 runs 15 residues. V shed 4 bases and J 5 bases; nucleotides not matched to a gene: 3.

On this clone itself: Other DNA variants within this sample encode the same CDR3. The rearrangement links TRBV7-9 to TRBJ2-1; no definite D call. CDR1 SEHNR and CDR2 FQNEAQ come from the germline V gene (reference sequence). CDR3 length: 14 residues. V was pared by 0 bases and J by 0 bases, with 3 bases between. Here the CDR3 reads CASSLASSYNEQFF. The DNA of the CDR3 is TGTGCCAGCAGCTTAGCTAGCTCCTACAATGAGCAGTTCTTC. Filled out from reference TRBV7-9 and TRBJ2-1, the complete variable domain reads DTGVSQNPRHKITKRGQNVTFRCDPISEHNRLYWYRQTLGQGPEFLTYFQNEAQLEKSRLLSDRFSAERPKGSFSTLEIQRTEQGDSAMYLCASSLASSYNEQFFGPGTRLTVL.

The chain uses TRBV5-1 and TRBJ2-2, with TRBD2 as a possible D gene (6 bases). Germline assignment: CDR1 SGHRS and CDR2 YFSETQ. Trimming stripped 5 bases from V and 2 bases from J, with 10 bases between. This CDR3 is 14 amino acids long. The CDR3 DNA is TGCGCCAGCAGTTCCGGGACTAACACCGGGGAGCTGTTTTTT. Its translation is CASSSGTNTGELFF.

Many counts were recorded for this clone. CDR3 loop: CASSPTPGQGSSPLHF. Written as DNA, the CDR3 is TGTGCCAGCAGCCCAACACCGGGACAGGGGAGTTCACCCCTCCACTTT. The chain couples TRBV6-2 or TRBV6-3 to TRBJ1-6; 10 bases fit TRBD1. Unmatched junction bases numbered 11, after V lost 6 bases and J lost 9 bases. The CDR3 has 16 residues. Germline lookup yields CDR1 MNHEY and CDR2 SVGEGT.

The CDR3 sequence is CASSLDYPDEQYF. The CDR3 DNA reads as TGTGCCAGCAGCTTGGACTACCCAGACGAGCAGTACTTC. This chain joins TRBV5-4 and TRBJ2-7; D remains unclear. CDR3 length equals 13 residues. CDR1 SGHNT and CDR2 YYREEE come from the germline V gene (reference sequence). The V end was cut by 0 bases, the J end by 5 bases, with 9 bases between.

The chain combines TRBV10-3 with TRBJ1-1, with D possibly TRBD1 on 5 matching bases. The CDR3 extends over 14 amino acids. The germline gives CDR1 ENHRY, CDR2 SYGVKD. The V end was cut by 10 bases, the J end by 7 bases, with 22 bases between. The CDR3, as DNA: TGTGCCACCGGTTCCAGGGTCTTCGGAGATGAAGCTTTCTTT. Its translation: CATGSRVFGDEAFF.

The chain joins TRBV19 to TRBJ1-6; 8 nucleotides agree with TRBD1. Germline CDR1 and CDR2: LNHDA and SQIVND (reference sequence). V lost 9 bases, J lost 1 base, and 5 bases stayed unmatched. This CDR3 has 15 amino acids. CDR3 region: CASLQGESYNSPLHF. The CDR3 DNA sequence: TGTGCCAGCTTACAGGGGGAGTCCTATAATTCACCCCTCCACTTT.